The T cell receptor beta chain under discussion was sequenced for a study of T cells in Graves' hyperthyroidism and ophthalmopathy. Across the whole study: Specimen type is peripheral blood, collected at initial diagnosis prior to any treatment. Study-level findings and limits: Ophthalmopathy could be told apart from stable hyperthyroidism with a 13 V-J model.

This clonotype was found a few times. Its specificity is not known. It was RNA transcripts that yielded the amplified TCR beta CDR3 regions. First-round RT-PCR of the TCR CDR3 relied on the HTBI primer set. TCRdb itself ran the multiplex PCR reads through MiXCR, one entry per CDR3 protein. The repertoire consists of about 700,000 distinct CDR3 sequences, with around 13% occurring once and the leading ten covering about 10%. Hyperthyroidism of Graves' type that showed no ophthalmopathy progression within 18 months was stable. Orbital computed tomography and thyroid ultrasound, together with serum TRAb and thyroxine and clinical symptoms, were used for diagnoses. The CDR3 sequence is 12 residues long. The germline CDR1 and CDR2 sequences are SGDLS and YYNGEE. V was pared by 3 bases and J by 9 bases, with 11 bases between.

Sequences were obtained from blood. This chain joins TRBV9 and TRBJ2-3; either TRBD1 or TRBD2 may fit D (5 bases each). The sequence was collected from a young woman with Graves' hyperthyroidism. The CDR3 region is CASSAQWGTQYF. The CDR3 DNA follows: TGTGCCAGCAGCGCCCAATGGGGGACGCAGTATTTT. The whole variable domain, remainder taken from reference TRBV9 and TRBJ2-3, is DSGVTQTPKHLITATGQRVTLRCSPRSGDLSVYWYQQSLDQGLQFLIQYYNGEERAKGNILERFSAQQFPDLHSELNLSSLELGDSALYFCASSAQWGTQYFGPGTRLTVL.